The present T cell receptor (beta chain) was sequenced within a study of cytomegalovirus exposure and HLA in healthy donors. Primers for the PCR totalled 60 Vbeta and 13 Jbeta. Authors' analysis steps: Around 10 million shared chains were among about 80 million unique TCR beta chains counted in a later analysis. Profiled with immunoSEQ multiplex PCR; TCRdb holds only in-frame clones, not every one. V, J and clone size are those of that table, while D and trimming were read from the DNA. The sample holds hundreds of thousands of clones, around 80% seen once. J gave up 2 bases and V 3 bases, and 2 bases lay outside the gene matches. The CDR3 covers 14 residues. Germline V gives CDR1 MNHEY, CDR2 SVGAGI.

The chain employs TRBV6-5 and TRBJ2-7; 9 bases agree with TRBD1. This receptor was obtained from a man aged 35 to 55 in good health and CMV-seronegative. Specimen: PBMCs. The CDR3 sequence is CASSYRDRAYEQYF. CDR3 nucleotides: TGTGCCAGCAGTTATAGGGACAGGGCCTACGAGCAGTACTTC.